The entry below describes one TCR beta chain. No antigen is known for it. This CDR3 has 13 residues. CDR1 and CDR2 (germline): SGHRS, YFSETQ. Trimming took 0 bases from V and 8 from J, leaving 9 bases between them. This sample is part of a study of OX40 agonist ivuxolimab in advanced cancers. The wider study: Clinicians treated patients with ivuxolimab, an agonistic anti-OX40 (CD134) antibody. Study-level results: Researchers did not establish what antigens the expanded peripheral T cells target.

On cycle 4 day 1 and cycle 7 day 1, as well as at baseline, blood was sampled. Repertoires were generated with immunoSEQ multiplex PCR, while TCRdb's copy carries only in-frame clones and drops some. The table lists 45,000 to 60,000 clones, 91% of them singletons. This TCR came from an adult with an advanced solid tumor such as melanoma, head and neck, liver or kidney cancer. Sequencing was performed on CD4+ or CD8+ T cells sorted from blood, taken in a trial of the OX40 agonist ivuxolimab. The rearrangement links TRBV5-1 to TRBJ1-3; D remains unclear. The CDR3 DNA reads TGCGCCAGCAGCTTGGGTGCCGAGGACACCATATATTTT. It translates to CASSLGAEDTIYF. The full variable domain, with the rest looked up from reference TRBV5-1 and TRBJ1-3, is KAGVTQTPRYLIKTRGQQVTLSCSPISGHRSVSWYQQTPGQGLQFLFEYFSETQRNKGNFPGRFSGRQFSNSRSEMNVSTLELGDSALYLCASSLGAEDTIYFGEGSWLTVV.